What follows describes a single T cell receptor (beta chain). Its antigen is still unknown. The CDR3 is 14 amino acids. Per germline, CDR1 SGHRS and CDR2 YFSETQ. With 2 bases removed from V and 2 bases from J, the gap between germline ends came to 10 bases. The sample comes from a study of shared clonotypes between healthy human individuals. Splitting of CD4+ cells produced CD45RA+ naive and CD45RA-negative memory subsets. Here immunoSEQ multiplex PCR was the method, and the copy in TCRdb shows in-frame clones only, minus some. The data contain a few million clones, about 94% of them singletons. Study-level results: Generation probabilities were higher for clonotypes shared across all four sorted-subset donors than for unshared ones. Investigators collected only blood, and repertoires in tissues likely differ.

This receptor was taken from a man between 18 and 35 years old in good health. The gene calls are TRBV5-1 and TRBJ1-2, with D possibly matching TRBD1 (5 bases). Input material: naive CD4+ T cells sorted from blood. The sample's subset: CD45RA+ positively selected. CDR3 coding DNA: TGCGCCAGCAGCTTCACCGCAGGGAACTATGGCTACACCTTC. Amino acid sequence: CASSFTAGNYGYTF.